This T cell receptor beta chain was identified during a study of human T cells and chemical hapten exposure (dated by TCRdb to the early 2020s). Regarding the study in general: For sensitization, 2% DPC in acetone was applied to a 2 cm by 2 cm area of upper inner arm skin. The study tracked peripheral blood TCR repertoire changes in vivo during primary and secondary sensitization to the hapten diphenylcyclopropenone (DPC) in alopecia patients. For TCR sequencing, blood came from 25 to 35 alopecia patients at anywhere from one to four time points (pre-sensitization, 2, 6 and 24 weeks). Patch testing was done on the upper back using Finn chambers containing 0.01% DPC, and results were scored after 6 days according to International Contact Dermatitis Research Group standards. Blood was sampled from patients pre-sensitization (week 0) and at 2, 6 and about 24 weeks after DPC sensitization. The patient cohort, mostly female, included alopecia areata with under or over 50% scalp involvement, alopecia totalis and alopecia universalis. Patients additionally received weekly therapeutic DPC doses to the scalp throughout the approximately 24-week study period. Libraries were pooled for sequencing, and per-sample TCR yields varied mainly because of small differences in library volumes within the pool.

For CDR1 and CDR2, the germline V gene lists MDHEN and SYDVKM. Trimming removed 6 bases from V and 8 bases from J, leaving 14 bases between the germline ends. The CDR3 sequence holds 14 residues, the cysteine and phenylalanine included. CDR3 DNA is the only sequence kept; it has 42 bases, read in frame from the first base. The time point label on this specimen signifies: patch test 2, 6 weeks after DPC sensitization. This sample's treatment or condition label indicates: therapeutic diphenylcyclopropenone sensitization with weekly scalp DPC. At each patch-test visit, blood was drawn before the patch test was applied. Patients were considered eligible if aged 18 to 70, diagnosed with alopecia and deemed suitable for DPC therapy, and patients were excluded if pregnant. Total RNA was extracted from unfractionated whole blood that had been collected in Tempus Blood RNA tubes. Library prep was done by RACE. TCRdb records NextSeq 500 as the sequencer. During library preparation, unique molecular identifiers were attached to individual cDNA molecules so that TCRs could be counted in a quantitative, reproducible way. For every blood RNA sample, sequencing covered both the TCR alpha and TCR beta chains. In the original analysis: A median of about 87,000 TCRs per sample was observed, with a range of about 23,224 to 690,600. V, J and CDR3 annotation of the TCR reads was carried out using the Decombinator software suite. To make PS versus PT1 abundance plots, every sample was subsampled to the same number of TCRs (28,000). Expanded TCRs were defined as absent before sensitization and observed at least eight times at the 2-week time point. Through fastp at Q25 and MiXCR, TCRdb rebuilt clones from the public reads, retaining in-frame beta chains. When rows share a CDR3 protein, they turn into one entry using the most common DNA and genes. TCRdb assigned the V and J calls; the authors' analysis was not used. The sample table contains about 140,000 distinct CDR3 sequences; only one count was recorded for roughly 10% of them. The ten largest clones represent less than 1.5% of the sample.

Of note for this clonotype: Its specific antigen is unknown. No qualities accompany the bases; no much larger clone lies one base away.

General study outcomes and caveats: The number of PT1 expanded TCRs positively correlated with patch test score, significant at thresholds 8, 16 and 32 but not 4. After repeated subsampling, changes were observed in the strength of the expansion versus patch-test correlation and in the threshold at which the correlation became significant. Significantly more large CDR3 similarity clusters were formed by expanded TCRs than by pre-sensitization or healthy control sets, consistent with antigen-driven responses. The number of TCRs above 1 in 1000 frequency did not change with DPC sensitization; there was no evidence of global repertoire structure alterations. Because all patients had alopecia, a presumed autoimmune disease, the immune response of the patients might differ from that of healthy individuals.

Sequences were derived from whole blood, sampled in connection with sensitization to the hapten diphenylcyclopropenone (DPC). This TCR was sampled from a woman aged 50 to 60 with alopecia areata. Some clones in this sample may be carry-over from other donors' samples. Recombination linked TRBV28 to TRBJ1-6; the D segment could be TRBD1, given 5 matching bases. The CDR3 sequence is CASSQVDTYSPLHF. The DNA sequence reads TGTGCCAGCAGCCAAGTGGACACCTATTCACCCCTCCACTTT.